This T cell receptor beta chain was captured in a study of T cells in tuberculosis. There are 12 residues in the CDR3. CDR1 is SGHVS and CDR2 is FNYEAQ in the germline V gene. V dropped 2 bases and J dropped 6 bases, with 8 bases sitting between them. Here immunoSEQ multiplex PCR was the method, and the copy in TCRdb shows in-frame clones only, minus some. Of about 44,000 clones listed, 90% to 95% are singletons. The gene calls are TRBV7-6 and TRBJ2-7, with D perhaps TRBD1 (6 bases). The receptor was isolated from a donor aged 10-29 years with latent tuberculosis or without tuberculosis infection. The sequenced sample consisted of PBMCs. The CDR3 protein is CASSLRGGEQYF. The CDR3, as DNA: TGTGCCAGCAGCTTACGAGGGGGCGAGCAGTACTTC.